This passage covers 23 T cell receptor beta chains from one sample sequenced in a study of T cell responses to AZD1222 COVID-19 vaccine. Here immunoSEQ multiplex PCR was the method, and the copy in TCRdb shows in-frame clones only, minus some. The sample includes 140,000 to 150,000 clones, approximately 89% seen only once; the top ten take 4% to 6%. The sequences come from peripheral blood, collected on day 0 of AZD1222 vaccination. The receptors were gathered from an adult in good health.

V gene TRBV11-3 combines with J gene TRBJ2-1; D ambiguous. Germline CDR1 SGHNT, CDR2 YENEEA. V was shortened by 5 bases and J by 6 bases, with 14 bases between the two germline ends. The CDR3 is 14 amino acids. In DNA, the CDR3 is TGTGCCAGCAGCCTGTCCCGACTTGGCAATGAGCAGTTCTTC. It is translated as CASSLSRLGNEQFF.

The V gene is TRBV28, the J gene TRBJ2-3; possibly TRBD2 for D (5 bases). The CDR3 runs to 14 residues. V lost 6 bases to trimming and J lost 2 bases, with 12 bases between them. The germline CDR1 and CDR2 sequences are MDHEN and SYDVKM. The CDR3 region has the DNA TGTGCCAGCAGCCTGAGCGGCTACACAGATACGCAGTATTTT. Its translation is CASSLSGYTDTQYF.

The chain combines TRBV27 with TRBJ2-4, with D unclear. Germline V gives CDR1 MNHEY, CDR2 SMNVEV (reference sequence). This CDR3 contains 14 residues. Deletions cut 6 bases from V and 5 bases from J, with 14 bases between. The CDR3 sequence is CASSPGVVENIQYF. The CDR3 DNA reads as TGTGCCAGCAGCCCAGGTGTGGTTGAAAACATTCAGTACTTC.

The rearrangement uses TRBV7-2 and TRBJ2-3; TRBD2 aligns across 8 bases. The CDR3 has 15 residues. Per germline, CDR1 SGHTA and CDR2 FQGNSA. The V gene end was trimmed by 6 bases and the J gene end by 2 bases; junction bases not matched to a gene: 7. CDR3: CASSKRGHLTDTQYF. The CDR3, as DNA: TGTGCCAGCAGTAAGCGGGGGCACCTCACAGATACGCAGTATTTT.

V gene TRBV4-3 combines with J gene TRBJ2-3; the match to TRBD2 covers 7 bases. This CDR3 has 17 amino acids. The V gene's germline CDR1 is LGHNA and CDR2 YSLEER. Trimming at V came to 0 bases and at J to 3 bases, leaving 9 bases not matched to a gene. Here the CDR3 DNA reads TGCGCCAGCAGCCAAGAGGGTTGGGGGAGGGAAACAGATACGCAGTATTTT. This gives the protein CASSQEGWGRETDTQYF.

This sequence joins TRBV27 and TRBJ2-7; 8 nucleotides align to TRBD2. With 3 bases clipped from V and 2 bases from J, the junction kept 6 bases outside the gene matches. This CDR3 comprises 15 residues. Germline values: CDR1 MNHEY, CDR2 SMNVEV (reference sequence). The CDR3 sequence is CASSFVAGSTYEQYF. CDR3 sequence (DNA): TGTGCCAGCAGTTTTGTAGCGGGGTCCACCTACGAGCAGTACTTC.

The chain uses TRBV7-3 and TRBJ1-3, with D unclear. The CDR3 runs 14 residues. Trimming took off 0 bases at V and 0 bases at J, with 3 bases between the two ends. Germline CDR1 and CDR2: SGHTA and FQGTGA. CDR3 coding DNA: TGTGCCAGCAGCTTAACCCCCTCTGGAAACACCATATATTTT. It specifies CASSLTPSGNTIYF.

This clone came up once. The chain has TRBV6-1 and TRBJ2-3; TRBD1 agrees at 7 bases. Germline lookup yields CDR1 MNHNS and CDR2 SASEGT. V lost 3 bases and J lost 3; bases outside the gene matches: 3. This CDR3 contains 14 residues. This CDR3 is CASSENRGTDTQYF. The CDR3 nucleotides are TGTGCCAGCAGTGAGAACAGGGGAACAGATACGCAGTATTTT.

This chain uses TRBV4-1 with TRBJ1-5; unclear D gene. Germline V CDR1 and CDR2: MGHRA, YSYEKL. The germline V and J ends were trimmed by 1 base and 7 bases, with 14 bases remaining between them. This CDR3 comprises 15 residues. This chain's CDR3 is CASSQGLLLGQPQHF. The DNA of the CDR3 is TGCGCCAGCAGCCAAGGACTCCTCCTCGGGCAGCCCCAGCATTTT.

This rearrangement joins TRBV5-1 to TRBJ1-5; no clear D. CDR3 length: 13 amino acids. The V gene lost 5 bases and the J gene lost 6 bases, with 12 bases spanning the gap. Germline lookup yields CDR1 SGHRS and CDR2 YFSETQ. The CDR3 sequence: CASSLDGSQPQHF. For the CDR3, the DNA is TGCGCCAGCAGTCTGGACGGAAGTCAGCCCCAGCATTTT.

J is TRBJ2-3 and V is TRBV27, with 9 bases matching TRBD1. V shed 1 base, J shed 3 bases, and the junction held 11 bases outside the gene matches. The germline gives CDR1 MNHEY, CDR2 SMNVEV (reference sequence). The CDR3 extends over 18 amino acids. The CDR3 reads CASSLLGRTGVYTDTQYF. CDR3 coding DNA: TGTGCCAGCAGTTTATTGGGGAGGACAGGGGTTTATACAGATACGCAGTATTTT.

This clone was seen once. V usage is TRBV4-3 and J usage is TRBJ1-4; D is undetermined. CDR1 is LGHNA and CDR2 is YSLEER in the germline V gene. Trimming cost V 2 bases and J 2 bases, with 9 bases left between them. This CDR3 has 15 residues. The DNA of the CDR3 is TGCGCCAGCAGCCAAAGCATAGGCACTAATGAAAAACTGTTTTTT. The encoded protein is CASSQSIGTNEKLFF.

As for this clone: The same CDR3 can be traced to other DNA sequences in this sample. CDR3 amino acids: CASSFSGRGETQYF. CDR3 DNA: TGTGCCAGCAGCTTTTCGGGCAGAGGGGAGACCCAGTACTTC. J is TRBJ2-5 and V is TRBV7-6, with D tentatively TRBD2 (5 bases). The CDR3 length is 14 residues. V shed 3 bases and J shed 5 bases, with 13 bases lying between them. The V gene's germline CDR1 is SGHVS and CDR2 FNYEAQ.

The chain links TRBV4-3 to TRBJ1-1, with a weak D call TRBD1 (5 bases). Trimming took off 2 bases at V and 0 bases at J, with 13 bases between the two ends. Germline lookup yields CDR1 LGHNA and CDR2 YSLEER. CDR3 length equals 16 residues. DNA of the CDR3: TGCGCCAGCAGCCAAACTCCGGGGGGGATGAACACTGAAGCTTTCTTT. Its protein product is CASSQTPGGMNTEAFF.

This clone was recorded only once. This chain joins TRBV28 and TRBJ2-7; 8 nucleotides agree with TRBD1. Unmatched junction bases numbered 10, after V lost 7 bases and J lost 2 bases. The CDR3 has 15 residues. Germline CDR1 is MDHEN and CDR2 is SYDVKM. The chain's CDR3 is CASNGGRGPPYEQYF. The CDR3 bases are TGTGCCAGCAATGGGGGCAGGGGGCCTCCCTACGAGCAGTACTTC.

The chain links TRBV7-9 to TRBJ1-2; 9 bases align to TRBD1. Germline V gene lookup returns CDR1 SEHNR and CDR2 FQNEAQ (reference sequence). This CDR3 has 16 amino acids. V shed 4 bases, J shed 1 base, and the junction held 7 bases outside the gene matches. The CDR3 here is CASSSRLTGGNYGYTF. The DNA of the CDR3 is TGTGCCAGCAGCTCAAGGCTGACAGGGGGTAACTATGGCTACACCTTC.

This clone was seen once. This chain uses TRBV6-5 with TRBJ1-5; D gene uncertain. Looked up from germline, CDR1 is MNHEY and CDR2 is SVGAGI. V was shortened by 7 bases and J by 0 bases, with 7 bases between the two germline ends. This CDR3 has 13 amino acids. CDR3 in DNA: TGTGCCAGCACGCGAGGTAGCAATCAGCCCCAGCATTTT. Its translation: CASTRGSNQPQHF.

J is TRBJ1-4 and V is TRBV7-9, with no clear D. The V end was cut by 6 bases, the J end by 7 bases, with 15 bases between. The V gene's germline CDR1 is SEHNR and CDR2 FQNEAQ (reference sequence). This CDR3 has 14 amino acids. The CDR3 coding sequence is TGTGCCAGCAGGGCCGCGGGAGGTGGTGAAAAACTGTTTTTT. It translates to CASRAAGGGEKLFF.

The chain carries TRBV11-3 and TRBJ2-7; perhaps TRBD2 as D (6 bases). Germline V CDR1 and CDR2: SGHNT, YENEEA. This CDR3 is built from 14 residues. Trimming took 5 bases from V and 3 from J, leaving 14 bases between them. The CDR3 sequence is CASSAGPRDYEQYF. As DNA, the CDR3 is TGTGCCAGCAGCGCGGGGCCAAGGGACTACGAGCAGTACTTC. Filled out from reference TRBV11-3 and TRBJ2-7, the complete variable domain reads EAGVVQSPRYKIIEKKQPVAFWCNPISGHNTLYWYLQNLGQGPELLIRYENEEAVDDSQLPKDRFSAERLKGVDSTLKIQPAELGDSAVYLCASSAGPRDYEQYFGPGTRLTVT.

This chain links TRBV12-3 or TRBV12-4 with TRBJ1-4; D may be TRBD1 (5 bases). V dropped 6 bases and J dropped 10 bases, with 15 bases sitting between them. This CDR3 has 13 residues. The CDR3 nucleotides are TGTGCCAGCAGAATGGGGGGGTTTTCAAAACTGTTTTTT. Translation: CASRMGGFSKLFF.

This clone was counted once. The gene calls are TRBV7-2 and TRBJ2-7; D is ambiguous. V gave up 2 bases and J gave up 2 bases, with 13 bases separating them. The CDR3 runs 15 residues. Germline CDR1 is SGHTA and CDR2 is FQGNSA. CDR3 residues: CASSLIAQRTYEQYF. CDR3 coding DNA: TGTGCCAGCAGCTTAATCGCACAGCGAACCTACGAGCAGTACTTC.

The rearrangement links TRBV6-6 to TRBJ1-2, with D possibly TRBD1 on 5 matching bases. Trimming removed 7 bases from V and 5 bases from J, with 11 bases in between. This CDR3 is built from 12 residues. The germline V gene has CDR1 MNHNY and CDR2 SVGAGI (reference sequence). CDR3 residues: CASTLGDYGYTF. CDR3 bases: TGTGCCAGCACCCTGGGGGATTATGGCTACACCTTC.

CDR3 DNA: TGTGCCAGACGGGACAGGGGCACTGAGCAGTTCTTC. Protein product: CARRDRGTEQFF. The rearrangement joins TRBV2 to TRBJ2-1; TRBD1 agrees at 10 bases. In germline, CDR1 is SNHLY, CDR2 FYNNEI. This CDR3 spans 12 amino acids. With 9 bases clipped from V and 9 bases from J, the junction kept 5 bases outside the gene matches.